This paragraph covers one TCR beta chain sequence. Its target is not known. The PCR used 60 Vbeta and 13 Jbeta primers. TCRdb's copy holds only in-frame clones and misses some; the assay was immunoSEQ multiplex PCR. The sample records 120,000 or so clones, about a sixth being singletons. Looked up from germline, CDR1 is SGHRS and CDR2 is YFSETQ. Deletions cut 4 bases from V and 9 bases from J, with 14 bases between. CDR3 length: 14 amino acids. The entry originates in a study of cytomegalovirus exposure and HLA in healthy donors. Broader study findings: TCR beta V segments were, for the most part, productive about 87% or about 30% of the time in an earlier analysis.

Sequenced sample: PBMCs. This sequence originates from a female donor in good health and CMV-seropositive. The chain combines TRBV5-1 with TRBJ1-6; maybe TRBD1 (5 bases). The CDR3 loop reads CASSPDTDGSPLHF. CDR3 DNA sequence: TGCGCCAGCAGCCCGGACACGGATGGTTCACCCCTCCACTTT.